Listed below are T cell receptor beta chains from one sample, sequenced in a study of identical twins. MiXCR, run by TCRdb on the 5' RACE reads, gives a single entry per CDR3 protein. The table lists roughly 750,000 distinct CDR3 sequences, 21% of them singletons, with roughly 4% in the top ten. The same sample was also studied in work on T cells expressing NK-cell markers.

Sequencing was carried out using PBMCs. The receptor set was obtained from a woman aged 18-29 years in good health. Each CDR3 is given with its conserved first and last residue. A D gene is named only where the DNA matches it firmly. Not every row has a clone size; where given, it reads once, few, many or a size class.

j_call v_call d_call clone_size cdr3_aa cdr3_nt
TRBJ1-2 TRBV7-9 . . CASSLPRDSRGYTF TGTGCCAGCAGCTTGCCCCGGGACTCGAGAGGCTACACCTTC
TRBJ2-5 TRBV12-3/TRBV12-4 . few CASSSQRVRGETQYF TGTGCCAGCAGTTCCCAGCGGGTTCGGGGAGAGACCCAGTACTTC
TRBJ2-3 TRBV2 . . CASSEAVGTDTQYF TGTGCCAGCAGTGAAGCGGTAGGCACAGATACGCAGTATTTT
TRBJ2-7 TRBV12-3/TRBV12-4 . many CASSLLGNEQYF TGTGCCAGCAGTTTATTGGGGAACGAGCAGTACTTC
TRBJ2-7 TRBV12-3/TRBV12-4 TRBD1 . CASSPMDRVVYEQYF TGTGCCAGCAGCCCTATGGACAGGGTGGTGTACGAGCAGTACTTC
TRBJ1-1 TRBV7-9 . few CASSPVGAEAFF TGTGCCAGCAGCCCAGTCGGGGCTGAAGCTTTCTTT
TRBJ2-1 TRBV20-1 TRBD2 many CSLAGGPRVNNEQFF TGCAGCTTAGCGGGAGGGCCGCGTGTAAACAATGAGCAGTTCTTC
TRBJ2-1 TRBV29-1 TRBD1 . CSVSGQDEQFF TGCAGCGTTTCCGGACAGGATGAGCAGTTCTTC
TRBJ1-1 TRBV4-3 . many CASSGGRGFGAFF TGCGCCAGCAGCGGGGGGCGCGGTTTCGGAGCTTTCTTT
TRBJ2-7 TRBV5-1 TRBD1 many CASSGVGQSYEQYF TGCGCCAGCAGCGGAGTGGGACAGTCCTACGAGCAGTACTTC
TRBJ2-7 TRBV6-1 . few CASHRGREQYF TGTGCCAGCCATCGAGGCCGCGAGCAGTACTTC
TRBJ2-7 TRBV5-1 TRBD1 many CASSFLGQGFYEQYF TGCGCCAGCAGCTTCCTGGGACAGGGGTTTTACGAGCAGTACTTC
TRBJ2-1 TRBV20-1 TRBD2 . CSAPTSGSDLSSYNEQFF TGCAGTGCCCCGACTAGCGGGAGTGATCTTAGCTCCTACAATGAGCAGTTCTTC
TRBJ2-1 TRBV11-2 . . CASSSGGLESSYNEQFF TGTGCCAGCAGCTCTGGTGGCCTGGAGAGCTCCTACAATGAGCAGTTCTTC
TRBJ2-2 TRBV12-3/TRBV12-4 . few CASTSRGELFF TGTGCCAGCACCTCCAGAGGGGAGCTGTTTTTT
TRBJ2-2 TRBV6-4 TRBD1 . CASSRDRATGELFF TGTGCCAGCAGCCGGGACAGGGCCACCGGGGAGCTGTTTTTT
TRBJ2-3 TRBV12-3/TRBV12-4 . . CASSFYGNTQYF TGTGCCAGCAGTTTCTATGGAAATACGCAGTATTTT
TRBJ2-1 TRBV10-3 . few CAISGATFQEQFF TGTGCCATCAGTGGGGCCACTTTCCAGGAGCAGTTCTTC
TRBJ1-4 TRBV10-3 . . CAIGNRVGEKLFF TGTGCCATCGGGAACAGGGTCGGGGAAAAACTGTTTTTT
TRBJ2-3 TRBV29-1 . many CSVEDRTGVTDTQYF TGCAGCGTTGAAGATCGTACGGGAGTCACAGATACGCAGTATTTT
TRBJ2-7 TRBV11-2 TRBD2 few CASSLISGGASYEQYF TGTGCCAGCAGCTTGATCAGCGGGGGGGCTTCCTACGAGCAGTACTTC
TRBJ2-1 TRBV10-3 TRBD1 . CATEEQGFNEQFF TGTGCCACCGAAGAACAGGGGTTCAATGAGCAGTTCTTC
TRBJ2-7 TRBV10-3 . few CAITSGYEQYF TGTGCCATCACGAGTGGGTACGAGCAGTACTTC
TRBJ2-5 TRBV6-5 TRBD1 many CASSSPLQGADGETQYF TGTGCCAGCAGTTCCCCACTGCAGGGGGCAGATGGGGAGACCCAGTACTTC
TRBJ1-1 TRBV20-1 TRBD1 few CSASGGAGNTEAFF TGCAGTGCTTCAGGGGGCGCGGGGAACACTGAAGCTTTCTTT
TRBJ1-1 TRBV29-1 TRBD1 few CSVVNQGGRAFF TGCAGCGTTGTTAACCAGGGGGGGAGAGCTTTCTTT
TRBJ2-1 TRBV5-1 TRBD2 few CASSLRAGGQNEQFF TGCGCCAGCAGCTTAAGAGCGGGAGGTCAAAATGAGCAGTTCTTC
TRBJ2-1 TRBV7-7 TRBD1 few CASSPGTALNEQFF TGTGCTAGCAGCCCCGGGACAGCCCTCAATGAGCAGTTCTTC
TRBJ1-2 TRBV7-9 . . CASSSPTAKMGGYTF TGTGCCAGCAGCTCCCCAACGGCCAAGATGGGTGGCTACACCTTC
TRBJ2-3 TRBV20-1 . . CSASKVGFTDTQYF TGCAGTGCTAGTAAGGTGGGATTCACAGATACGCAGTATTTT
TRBJ2-3 TRBV7-2 . . CASSLTINTDTQYF TGTGCCAGCAGCTTAACTATTAACACAGATACGCAGTATTTT
TRBJ1-1 TRBV18 TRBD1 few CASSPRTGETEAFF TGTGCCAGCTCACCGAGAACAGGGGAGACTGAAGCTTTCTTT
TRBJ2-1 TRBV9 . many CASSVGWGSSYNEQFF TGTGCCAGCAGCGTAGGGTGGGGGAGCTCCTACAATGAGCAGTTCTTC
TRBJ1-2 TRBV9 . . CASSVSGQTYGYTF TGTGCCAGCAGCGTCTCAGGACAGACCTATGGCTACACCTTC
TRBJ1-5 TRBV12-3/TRBV12-4 TRBD1 few CASSFYGQAVQPQHF TGTGCCAGCAGTTTCTACGGACAGGCGGTTCAGCCCCAGCATTTT
TRBJ2-7 TRBV20-1 . few CSASGQGPARGYEQYF TGCAGTGCTAGCGGGCAGGGGCCAGCAAGAGGGTACGAGCAGTACTTC
TRBJ2-7 TRBV20-1 TRBD1 few CSAGQGYEQYF TGCAGTGCAGGACAGGGCTACGAGCAGTACTTC